The T cell receptor beta chain under discussion was sequenced for a study of OX40 agonist ivuxolimab in advanced cancers. Overall study context: Prior anti-PD-1, anti-PD-L1 or anti-CTLA-4 therapy did not bar entry, and about 40% had some. Two patients with cutaneous melanoma and one with hepatocellular carcinoma, three in total, showed partial responses. The study's findings and limits: Researchers report that CD8+ T cells had, on average, more expanded clones than CD4+.

Patients were ruled out by autoimmune disease history or systemic immunosuppression. TCRdb keeps only in-frame clones here, not all; method: immunoSEQ multiplex PCR. The profile shows 91,000 or so clones, approximately 94% of them singletons. This CDR3 is 14 amino acids long. CDR1 SGHRS and CDR2 YFSETQ come from the germline V gene. V lost 1 base and J lost 0, with 6 bases in between. In regard to this clone: Its antigen is not identified.

The TCR was taken from an adult with an advanced solid tumor such as melanoma, head and neck, liver or kidney cancer. This rearrangement joins TRBV5-1 to TRBJ2-3; D is uncertain. Sequencing used CD4+ or CD8+ T cells sorted from blood, obtained in a trial of the OX40 agonist ivuxolimab. The CDR3 reads CASSLFLSTDTQYF. The CDR3 bases are TGCGCCAGCAGCTTGTTTCTCAGCACAGATACGCAGTATTTT.